This T cell receptor (beta chain) was retrieved from a study of post-analysis software for immune sequencing data. Study background: Patients had relapsing-remitting, secondary progressive or progressive-relapsing multiple sclerosis; some lacked subtype.

Regarding the study as a whole: Normalized Chao1 diversity was significantly reduced in patients versus controls. Strong co-clustering by F measure linked samples that shared a preparation batch. TRBV segments more frequent in patients than in controls numbered several and included TRBV5-6, TRBV5-1 and TRBV20-1.

The germline V gene encodes CDR1 DFQATT and CDR2 SNEGSKA (reference sequence). This CDR3 is 12 amino acids long. Trimming shortened V by 5 bases and J by 5 bases, and 12 bases separated the two germline ends. Worth noting for this clonotype: As yet, its antigen is unknown.

Researchers reported that TCR beta cDNA libraries carried unique molecular identifiers. Some 500,000 cDNA molecules were obtained per 1 to 10 million input T cells. TCRdb ran MiXCR on the PCR reads and lists one entry per CDR3 protein. The sample records 450,000 to 700,000 distinct CDR3 sequences, roughly 46% being singletons. V usage is TRBV20-1 and J usage is TRBJ1-1; D unclear. The source of this sequence is a girl aged 10 to 17 with multiple sclerosis. Sample: blood. The CDR3 reads CSALQRGTEAFF. Here the CDR3 DNA reads TGCAGTGCTCTTCAACGGGGAACTGAAGCTTTCTTT.